The rows below give T cell receptor beta chains drawn from one sample of a study of blood T cell repertoires in COVID-19. Sequencing was performed with immunoSEQ multiplex PCR; in TCRdb, only in-frame clones are kept and a portion is missing. The table includes under 300,000 clones, around 90% detected once. The sequenced material came from PBMCs or T cells enriched from blood (not recorded which). These receptors all come from a woman aged 45 to 65 who had recovered from COVID-19. Each CDR3 is given with its conserved first and last residue. Each record gives: J gene, clone size, V gene, D gene, CDR3 protein, CDR3 DNA. D genes are given only for firm matches. Size is stated for part of the rows, as once, few or many counts, or as a class when the clone is expanded.

TRBJ2-1 once TRBV7-2 NA CASSLAFRDEQFF TGTGCCAGCAGCTTAGCCTTTCGCGATGAGCAGTTCTTC
TRBJ2-1 NA TRBV4-2 NA CASSYEEGSYNEQFF TGTGCCAGCAGCTACGAAGAGGGCTCCTACAATGAGCAGTTCTTC
TRBJ1-5 NA TRBV19 NA CASTPSGSSLPRGNQPQHF TGTGCCAGTACTCCCTCCGGGTCGAGCCTTCCCCGAGGCAATCAGCCCCAGCATTTT
TRBJ2-6 NA TRBV29-1 TRBD1 CSVGDRAGANVLTF TGCAGCGTTGGGGACAGGGCTGGGGCCAACGTCCTGACTTTC
TRBJ1-2 NA TRBV2 NA CASSEAGGLLGYTF TGTGCCAGCAGTGAAGCCGGGGGGCTTCTCGGCTACACCTTC
TRBJ2-7 NA TRBV18 TRBD1 CASSQTGQGEGEQYF TGTGCCAGCTCACAAACGGGACAGGGAGAAGGCGAGCAGTACTTC
TRBJ1-2 NA TRBV28 TRBD1 CASSFPSDRGLEGYTF TGTGCCAGCAGTTTTCCCAGCGACAGGGGGCTTGAAGGCTACACCTTC
TRBJ2-7 once TRBV5-1 TRBD2 CASSSPGTNYEQYF TGCGCCAGCAGCTCGCCCGGGACTAACTACGAGCAGTACTTC
TRBJ2-2 NA TRBV19 NA CASSISSEDTGELFF TGTGCCAGTAGTATATCTAGTGAGGACACCGGGGAGCTGTTTTTT
TRBJ1-4 NA TRBV19 TRBD1 CASSPTGATNEKLFF TGTGCCAGTAGCCCCACAGGGGCAACTAATGAAAAACTGTTTTTT
TRBJ2-3 NA TRBV28 NA CASSTPQGYTQYF TGTGCCAGCAGTACCCCACAGGGTTATACGCAGTATTTT
TRBJ2-2 NA TRBV28 NA CASSVTRQRNTGELFF TGTGCCAGCAGTGTTACTCGACAGAGGAACACCGGGGAGCTGTTTTTT
TRBJ1-1 NA TRBV6-6 NA CASSYTENTEAFF TGTGCCAGCAGTTACACAGAGAACACTGAAGCTTTCTTT
TRBJ2-7 NA TRBV2 TRBD1 CASSSQGREQYF TGTGCCAGCAGCTCACAGGGGCGCGAGCAGTACTTC
TRBJ1-2 NA TRBV2 NA CASSEAVGAYGYTF TGTGCCAGCAGTGAAGCGGTGGGGGCCTATGGCTACACCTTC
TRBJ2-1 NA TRBV7-6 TRBD2 CASSLSLAGSEQFF TGTGCCAGCAGCTTAAGTCTAGCGGGAAGTGAGCAGTTCTTC
TRBJ2-1 NA TRBV5-6 TRBD2 CASSLEAGAYNEQFF TGTGCCAGCAGCTTGGAGGCGGGAGCATACAATGAGCAGTTCTTC
TRBJ2-5 once TRBV7-2 TRBD2 CASSTVLAGGGETQYF TGTGCCAGCAGCACCGTTCTAGCGGGAGGCGGGGAGACCCAGTACTTC
TRBJ1-3 NA TRBV9 NA CASMSLSGNTIYF TGTGCCAGCATGTCCCTCTCTGGAAACACCATATATTTT
TRBJ1-3 once TRBV5-4 TRBD1 CASSSRTGGISGNTIYF TGTGCCAGCAGCTCTCGGACAGGGGGTATCTCTGGAAACACCATATATTTT
TRBJ2-5 NA TRBV7-9 NA CASTQGGSTWTQYF TGTGCCAGCACCCAGGGGGGCAGTACATGGACCCAGTACTTC